This is a list of T cell receptor beta chains from one sample in a study of T cell changes during pregnancy in multiple sclerosis. Method: immunoSEQ multiplex PCR; TCRdb's copy keeps in-frame clones and lacks some. This sample has about 120,000 clones, with approximately 93% found just once. The sample here was peripheral blood, taken before pregnancy. All receptors come from a female donor with multiple sclerosis, enrolled in a pregnancy study. Each CDR3 is given with its conserved first and last residue. A D gene is named only where the DNA matches it firmly. Clone size, where shown, is once, few, many, or a class for clones that have expanded.

V gene: TRBV7-9; J gene: TRBJ2-7; D gene: .; clone size: .; CDR3 protein: CASSLAGGSYEQYF; CDR3 DNA: TGTGCCAGCAGCTTAGCGGGAGGTTCCTACGAGCAGTACTTC
V gene: TRBV7-6; J gene: TRBJ2-7; D gene: TRBD2; clone size: .; CDR3 protein: CASSFRLAGGLGYF; CDR3 DNA: TGTGCCAGCAGCTTCAGGCTAGCGGGGGGCCTCGGGTACTTC
V gene: TRBV7-3; J gene: TRBJ2-3; D gene: .; clone size: .; CDR3 protein: CASSLTSRGGDTQYF; CDR3 DNA: TGTGCCAGCAGCTTAACCAGCAGGGGCGGAGATACGCAGTATTTT
V gene: TRBV27; J gene: TRBJ2-3; D gene: .; clone size: .; CDR3 protein: CASSFKQGRVTDTQYF; CDR3 DNA: TGTGCCAGCAGTTTCAAACAGGGTAGGGTCACAGATACGCAGTATTTT
V gene: TRBV7-9; J gene: TRBJ1-4; D gene: .; clone size: .; CDR3 protein: CASSPRTGGTTNEKLFF; CDR3 DNA: TGTGCCAGCAGCCCCCGTACGGGAGGGACAACTAATGAAAAACTGTTTTTT
V gene: TRBV25-1; J gene: TRBJ1-2; D gene: .; clone size: .; CDR3 protein: CASSEYDRNYGYTF; CDR3 DNA: TGTGCCAGCAGTGAATATGACAGAAACTATGGCTACACCTTC
V gene: TRBV5-4; J gene: TRBJ2-3; D gene: .; clone size: .; CDR3 protein: CASSLRVGLITDTQYF; CDR3 DNA: TGTGCCAGCAGCTTACGGGTGGGACTGATCACAGATACGCAGTATTTT
V gene: TRBV29-1; J gene: TRBJ2-1; D gene: TRBD2; clone size: .; CDR3 protein: CSVVTSGKSHEQFF; CDR3 DNA: TGCAGCGTTGTTACTAGCGGTAAAAGTCATGAGCAGTTCTTC
V gene: TRBV4-1; J gene: TRBJ1-5; D gene: .; clone size: .; CDR3 protein: CASSPRGVGEIQPQHF; CDR3 DNA: TGCGCCAGCAGCCCCCGAGGAGTCGGGGAGATACAGCCCCAGCATTTT
V gene: TRBV16; J gene: TRBJ1-1; D gene: .; clone size: .; CDR3 protein: CASSIVTGLNTEAFF; CDR3 DNA: TGTGCCAGCAGCATAGTTACAGGGCTGAACACTGAAGCTTTCTTT
V gene: TRBV28; J gene: TRBJ2-7; D gene: TRBD2; clone size: .; CDR3 protein: CATTVSSGRSYEQYF; CDR3 DNA: TGTGCGACAACGGTTTCTAGCGGGAGGTCCTACGAGCAGTACTTC
V gene: TRBV7-8; J gene: TRBJ2-7; D gene: .; clone size: .; CDR3 protein: CASSLFSFDYEQYF; CDR3 DNA: TGTGCCAGCAGCTTATTCAGTTTTGACTACGAGCAGTACTTC
V gene: TRBV28; J gene: TRBJ2-3; D gene: TRBD1; clone size: .; CDR3 protein: CASSLRTGLRDTQYF; CDR3 DNA: TGTGCCAGCAGTTTAAGGACAGGTCTAAGAGATACGCAGTATTTT
V gene: TRBV5-1; J gene: TRBJ2-1; D gene: TRBD1; clone size: .; CDR3 protein: CASSLTTGFHNEQFF; CDR3 DNA: TGTGCCAGCAGCTTAACGACAGGGTTCCACAATGAGCAGTTCTTC
V gene: TRBV12-5; J gene: TRBJ2-2; D gene: TRBD1; clone size: once; CDR3 protein: CASGLVTGSNTGELFF; CDR3 DNA: TGTGCTAGTGGTTTGGTGACAGGGTCGAACACCGGGGAGCTGTTTTTT
V gene: TRBV9; J gene: TRBJ2-7; D gene: .; clone size: .; CDR3 protein: CATLRGSSYEQYF; CDR3 DNA: TGTGCCACCCTTCGGGGGAGTAGCTACGAGCAGTACTTC
V gene: TRBV19; J gene: TRBJ1-4; D gene: TRBD1; clone size: .; CDR3 protein: CASGYRGPGEKLFF; CDR3 DNA: TGTGCCAGTGGTTACAGGGGGCCGGGTGAAAAACTGTTTTTT
V gene: TRBV27; J gene: TRBJ2-5; D gene: .; clone size: .; CDR3 protein: CASGQLAGGETQYF; CDR3 DNA: TGTGCCAGCGGTCAACTAGCAGGAGGAGAGACCCAGTACTTC
V gene: TRBV29-1; J gene: TRBJ1-1; D gene: .; clone size: .; CDR3 protein: CSVPARGGQEAFF; CDR3 DNA: TGCAGCGTTCCAGCTAGGGGGGGGCAAGAAGCTTTCTTT
V gene: TRBV6-4; J gene: TRBJ2-1; D gene: TRBD2; clone size: .; CDR3 protein: CASSDYSGRDNEQFF; CDR3 DNA: TGTGCCAGCAGTGATTATAGCGGGAGGGACAATGAGCAGTTCTTC
V gene: TRBV9; J gene: TRBJ2-3; D gene: .; clone size: .; CDR3 protein: CASSVGTDYTDTQYF; CDR3 DNA: TGTGCCAGCAGCGTAGGGACAGATTACACAGATACGCAGTATTTT
V gene: TRBV25-1; J gene: TRBJ2-1; D gene: .; clone size: .; CDR3 protein: CASSRLYNEQFF; CDR3 DNA: TGTGCCAGCAGTAGACTTTACAATGAGCAGTTCTTC
V gene: TRBV4-1; J gene: TRBJ2-2; D gene: TRBD2; clone size: .; CDR3 protein: CASSQTPSGGAGELFF; CDR3 DNA: TGCGCCAGCAGCCAAACGCCCAGCGGGGGGGCCGGGGAGCTGTTTTTT
V gene: TRBV5-5; J gene: TRBJ2-1; D gene: .; clone size: .; CDR3 protein: CASSPRGSPSSYNEQFF; CDR3 DNA: TGTGCCAGCAGCCCCCGCGGGTCCCCGAGCTCCTACAATGAGCAGTTCTTC
V gene: TRBV25-1; J gene: TRBJ2-7; D gene: .; clone size: .; CDR3 protein: CASSNGVYEQYF; CDR3 DNA: TGTGCCAGCAGTAACGGGGTTTACGAGCAGTACTTC
V gene: TRBV6-1; J gene: TRBJ2-1; D gene: .; clone size: .; CDR3 protein: CASSESLADEQFF; CDR3 DNA: TGTGCCAGCAGTGAGAGTCTAGCCGATGAGCAGTTCTTC
V gene: TRBV7-2; J gene: TRBJ2-5; D gene: .; clone size: once; CDR3 protein: CASSGGSGDRTQYF; CDR3 DNA: TGTGCCAGCAGCGGGGGCAGTGGGGATCGGACCCAGTACTTC
V gene: TRBV5-5; J gene: TRBJ2-7; D gene: .; clone size: .; CDR3 protein: CASSLDNSGLYEQYF; CDR3 DNA: TGTGCCAGCAGCTTGGATAATAGCGGACTCTACGAGCAGTACTTC
V gene: TRBV28; J gene: TRBJ2-1; D gene: TRBD2; clone size: .; CDR3 protein: CASSLRREGLMFF; CDR3 DNA: TGTGCCAGCAGTTTAAGGCGGGAGGGCCTTATGTTCTTC
V gene: TRBV5-4; J gene: TRBJ2-1; D gene: TRBD2; clone size: .; CDR3 protein: CASSPRTSGAYNEQFF; CDR3 DNA: TGTGCCAGCAGCCCCCGGACTAGCGGGGCCTACAATGAGCAGTTCTTC
V gene: TRBV20-1; J gene: TRBJ1-6; D gene: .; clone size: .; CDR3 protein: CSARDPWPF; CDR3 DNA: TGCAGTGCTAGAGATCCTTGGCCCTTT
V gene: TRBV25-1; J gene: TRBJ2-7; D gene: .; clone size: .; CDR3 protein: CASSGGTGVGEQYF; CDR3 DNA: TGTGCCAGCAGTGGCGGGACCGGGGTAGGGGAGCAGTACTTC
V gene: TRBV19; J gene: TRBJ1-2; D gene: TRBD1; clone size: .; CDR3 protein: CASSIRTGAVYGYTF; CDR3 DNA: TGTGCCAGTAGTATCAGGACAGGGGCAGTCTATGGCTACACCTTC
V gene: TRBV28; J gene: TRBJ1-4; D gene: .; clone size: .; CDR3 protein: CASSPPGQIDEKLFF; CDR3 DNA: TGTGCCAGCAGTCCCCCCGGACAGATTGATGAAAAACTGTTTTTT
V gene: TRBV19; J gene: TRBJ1-1; D gene: .; clone size: .; CDR3 protein: CASIRGGVNTEAFF; CDR3 DNA: TGTGCCAGTATACGAGGAGGGGTGAACACTGAAGCTTTCTTT
V gene: TRBV6-6; J gene: TRBJ1-1; D gene: .; clone size: .; CDR3 protein: CASNPGNTEAFF; CDR3 DNA: TGTGCCAGCAACCCGGGGAACACTGAAGCTTTCTTT
V gene: TRBV5-1; J gene: TRBJ1-5; D gene: .; clone size: .; CDR3 protein: CASSPDINSNQPQHF; CDR3 DNA: TGCGCCAGCAGCCCCGACATAAATAGCAATCAGCCCCAGCATTTT
V gene: TRBV30; J gene: TRBJ1-1; D gene: TRBD1; clone size: few; CDR3 protein: CAWTRDRGLPEAFF; CDR3 DNA: TGTGCCTGGACCCGGGACAGGGGACTTCCTGAAGCTTTCTTT
V gene: TRBV27; J gene: TRBJ2-1; D gene: .; clone size: .; CDR3 protein: CASSGGPGGYNEQFF; CDR3 DNA: TGTGCCAGCAGTGGAGGGCCCGGAGGGTACAATGAGCAGTTCTTC
V gene: TRBV27; J gene: TRBJ2-3; D gene: TRBD2; clone size: .; CDR3 protein: CASRAGGSSGRRDTQYF; CDR3 DNA: TGTGCCAGCCGGGCAGGGGGCTCTAGCGGGAGGAGGGATACGCAGTATTTT
V gene: TRBV6-5; J gene: TRBJ1-1; D gene: .; clone size: .; CDR3 protein: CASNPGTPNTEAFF; CDR3 DNA: TGTGCCAGCAATCCCGGGACACCGAACACTGAAGCTTTCTTT
V gene: TRBV5-6; J gene: TRBJ2-1; D gene: .; clone size: .; CDR3 protein: CASSFPAATYNEQFF; CDR3 DNA: TGTGCCAGCAGCTTTCCAGCGGCCACGTACAATGAGCAGTTCTTC
V gene: TRBV7-9; J gene: TRBJ2-5; D gene: .; clone size: once; CDR3 protein: CASSYPRDNLNRQETQYF; CDR3 DNA: TGTGCCAGCAGCTACCCACGAGATAATTTGAACCGCCAAGAGACCCAGTACTTC
V gene: TRBV10-2; J gene: TRBJ1-6; D gene: .; clone size: .; CDR3 protein: CASREQGSYNSPLHF; CDR3 DNA: TGCGCCAGCAGGGAACAGGGATCCTATAATTCACCCCTCCACTTT
V gene: TRBV14; J gene: TRBJ1-1; D gene: TRBD1; clone size: .; CDR3 protein: CASSHLQGPNTEAFF; CDR3 DNA: TGTGCCAGCAGCCACCTACAGGGGCCGAACACTGAAGCTTTCTTT
V gene: TRBV7-8; J gene: TRBJ2-1; D gene: .; clone size: .; CDR3 protein: CASSPLRGNEQFF; CDR3 DNA: TGTGCCAGCAGCCCCTTAAGGGGGAATGAGCAGTTCTTC
V gene: TRBV28; J gene: TRBJ2-1; D gene: TRBD2; clone size: .; CDR3 protein: CASSFWLAGDNEQFF; CDR3 DNA: TGTGCCAGCAGTTTTTGGCTAGCGGGAGATAATGAGCAGTTCTTC
V gene: TRBV7-2; J gene: TRBJ2-2; D gene: .; clone size: once; CDR3 protein: CASSSIPRTNTGELFF; CDR3 DNA: TGTGCCAGCAGCTCTATTCCCAGGACGAACACCGGGGAGCTGTTTTTT
V gene: TRBV29-1; J gene: TRBJ1-2; D gene: .; clone size: .; CDR3 protein: CSVVELIPRGYTF; CDR3 DNA: TGCAGCGTTGTGGAGCTGATCCCTCGTGGCTACACCTTC
V gene: TRBV27; J gene: TRBJ2-3; D gene: .; clone size: .; CDR3 protein: CASSPPSTVDTDTQYF; CDR3 DNA: TGTGCCAGCAGTCCCCCCTCGACAGTCGACACAGATACGCAGTATTTT
V gene: TRBV30; J gene: TRBJ2-1; D gene: .; clone size: .; CDR3 protein: CAWSRGRDEDEQFF; CDR3 DNA: TGTGCCTGGAGCCGGGGAAGGGATGAGGATGAGCAGTTCTTC
V gene: TRBV6-1; J gene: TRBJ2-1; D gene: TRBD2; clone size: .; CDR3 protein: CASSDRLAGAGNEQFF; CDR3 DNA: TGTGCCAGCAGTGATAGACTAGCGGGAGCGGGAAATGAGCAGTTCTTC